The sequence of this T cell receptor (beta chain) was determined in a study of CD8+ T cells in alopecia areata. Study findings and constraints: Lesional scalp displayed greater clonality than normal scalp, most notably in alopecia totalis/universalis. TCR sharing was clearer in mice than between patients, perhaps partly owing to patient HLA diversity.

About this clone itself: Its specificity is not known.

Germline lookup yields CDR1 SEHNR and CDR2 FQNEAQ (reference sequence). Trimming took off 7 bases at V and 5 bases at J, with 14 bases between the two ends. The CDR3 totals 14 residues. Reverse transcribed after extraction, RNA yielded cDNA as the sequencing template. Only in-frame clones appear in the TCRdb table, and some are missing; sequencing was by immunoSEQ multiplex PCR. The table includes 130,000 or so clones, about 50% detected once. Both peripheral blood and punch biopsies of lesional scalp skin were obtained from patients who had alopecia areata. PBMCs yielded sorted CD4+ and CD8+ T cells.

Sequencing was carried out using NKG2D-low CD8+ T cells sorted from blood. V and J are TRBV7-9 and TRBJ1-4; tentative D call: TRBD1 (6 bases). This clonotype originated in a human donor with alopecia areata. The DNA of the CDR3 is TGTGCCAGCACCCTGGACAGCGACAATGAAAAACTGTTTTTT. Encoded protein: CASTLDSDNEKLFF.